This T cell receptor (beta chain) was documented in a study of shared clonotypes between healthy human individuals. Investigators spread the genomic DNA of each subset evenly over several immunoSEQ plates. Per sorted-subset replicate PCR, input was approximately 180 ng DNA, representing about 29,000 T cell genomes. The repertoire was sequenced with immunoSEQ multiplex PCR; TCRdb's copy has only in-frame clones and lacks some. The profile shows 2 million to 2.5 million clones, 95% of them singletons. V lost 4 bases to trimming and J lost 2 bases; unmatched junction nucleotides: 4. The germline CDR1 and CDR2 sequences are ENHRY and SYGVKD. The CDR3 has 15 amino acids. Nashville, Tennessee was home to all donors, each a Caucasian adult. Splitting the CD4+ cells yielded a CD45RA+ naive subset and a CD45RA-negative memory subset.

The genes are TRBV10-3 and TRBJ2-3; TRBD1 matches 9 bases. This receptor was taken from a man between 18 and 35 years old in good health. The sample comprised naive CD4+ T cells sorted from blood. As for subset: CD45RA+ positively selected. Here the CDR3 DNA reads TGTGCCATCAGTGTTGGGGACAGGGCCACAGATACGCAGTATTTT. Encoded protein: CAISVGDRATDTQYF.